This is a list of T cell receptor beta chains from one sample in a study of OX40 agonist ivuxolimab in advanced cancers. Sequenced by immunoSEQ multiplex PCR; TCRdb stores in-frame clones only, minus some. This table has fewer than 30,000 clones, less than 90% appearing once. This specimen consisted of CD4+ or CD8+ T cells sorted from blood, obtained in a trial of the OX40 agonist ivuxolimab. Source of these receptors: an adult with an advanced solid tumor such as melanoma, head and neck, liver or kidney cancer. CDR3s include the opening cysteine and the closing phenylalanine or tryptophan. The D gene is left open where the match is weak. Only some rows state a clone size, as once, few, many or a class for expanded clones.

.	TRBD2	TRBV29-1	13	TRBJ2-2	CSVANGGAGELFF	TGCAGCGTAGCCAACGGGGGGGCCGGGGAGCTGTTTTTT
.	.	TRBV6-5	15	TRBJ1-6	CASSSESAGREKFHF	TGTGCCAGCAGTTCCGAATCTGCAGGCCGAGAAAAATTCCACTTT
.	TRBD1	TRBV5-1	15	TRBJ2-1	CASSGGQGYYNEQFF	TGCGCCAGCAGCGGGGGACAGGGATACTACAATGAGCAGTTCTTC
.	.	TRBV7-9	13	TRBJ2-2	CASTSGNTGELFF	TGTGCCAGCACTTCAGGGAACACCGGGGAGCTGTTTTTT
.	.	TRBV29-1	15	TRBJ1-2	CSVEGEGLWNYGYTF	TGCAGCGTTGAAGGAGAGGGACTGTGGAACTATGGCTACACCTTC
.	TRBD2	TRBV6-5	13	TRBJ2-7	CASRITGGYEQYF	TGTGCCAGCAGGATAACGGGGGGGTACGAGCAGTACTTC
.	.	TRBV15	15	TRBJ1-4	CATSRDGGPQEKLFF	TGTGCCACCAGCAGAGATGGGGGACCCCAAGAAAAACTGTTTTTT
.	TRBD2	TRBV30	12	TRBJ2-2	CAWSRTSGELFF	TGTGCCTGGTCCCGGACTAGCGGGGAGCTGTTTTTT
.	.	TRBV28	15	TRBJ1-2	CASSTRDRSREWGTF	TGTGCCAGCAGTACGCGGGACCGTTCTAGAGAGTGGGGAACCTTC
.	.	TRBV11-1	15	TRBJ2-3	CASSLVGAGTEDRYF	.
.	.	TRBV5-1	15	TRBJ2-2	CASRVATDATGELFF	TGCGCCAGCAGAGTGGCTACTGATGCCACCGGGGAGCTGTTTTTT
.	TRBD1	TRBV29-1	13	TRBJ2-1	CSVGRDRYNEQFF	TGCAGCGTTGGCCGGGACAGGTACAATGAGCAGTTCTTC
.	.	TRBV6-1	16	TRBJ1-5	CASSEALFESNQPQHF	TGTGCCAGCAGTGAAGCGCTCTTTGAAAGCAATCAGCCCCAGCATTTT
few	.	TRBV19	13	TRBJ1-5	CASSFQGDQPQHF	TGTGCCAGTAGTTTTCAGGGAGATCAGCCCCAGCATTTT
.	.	TRBV19	14	TRBJ2-5	CASSLQDGAETQYF	TGTGCCAGTAGTCTCCAGGACGGAGCAGAGACCCAGTACTTC
.	.	TRBV29-1	15	TRBJ1-2	CSVEGANSANYGYTF	TGCAGCGTCGAGGGCGCAAACTCCGCTAACTATGGCTACACCTTC
.	.	TRBV19	15	TRBJ2-5	CASSIASQVGETQYF	TGTGCCAGTAGTATAGCTTCACAGGTCGGGGAGACCCAGTACTTC
.	.	TRBV7-2	16	TRBJ1-5	CASSLISGQGFQPQHF	TGTGCCAGCAGCTTAATATCTGGTCAGGGTTTTCAGCCCCAGCATTTT
.	TRBD1	TRBV2	15	TRBJ2-1	CASSEDRGLYNEQFF	TGTGCCAGCAGCGAAGACAGGGGTCTCTACAATGAGCAGTTCTTC
.	.	TRBV11-2	12	TRBJ1-6	CASSLGNSPLHF	TGTGCCAGCAGCTTGGGGAATTCACCCCTCCACTTT
.	TRBD1	TRBV5-6	17	TRBJ2-1	CASSLRVWDREYNEQFF	TGTGCCAGCAGCTTGAGGGTTTGGGACAGGGAATACAATGAGCAGTTCTTC
once	TRBD1	TRBV28	14	TRBJ1-1	CASSGTVYNTEAFF	TGTGCCAGCAGTGGGACAGTGTATAACACTGAAGCTTTCTTT
once	.	TRBV25-1	16	TRBJ2-7	CASSERGAGVRDEQYF	TGTGCCAGCAGTGAGCGAGGGGCAGGGGTAAGGGACGAGCAGTACTTC
.	.	TRBV5-5	17	TRBJ1-1	CASSLEGGRYMNTEAFF	TGTGCCAGCAGCTTGGAAGGCGGTAGATATATGAACACTGAAGCTTTCTTT
.	.	TRBV2	15	TRBJ1-4	CASSEIGGTDEKLFF	TGTGCCAGCAGTGAAATAGGGGGGACGGATGAAAAACTGTTTTTT
.	TRBD2	TRBV19	14	TRBJ2-1	CASSTGGRSNEQFF	TGTGCCAGTAGCACCGGGGGGAGGAGCAATGAGCAGTTCTTC
.	TRBD1	TRBV9	15	TRBJ1-3	CASSVDTGAGNTIYF	TGTGCCAGCAGCGTGGATACAGGGGCTGGAAACACCATATATTTT
.	TRBD1	TRBV5-6	15	TRBJ2-1	CASSLPGTGGLEQFF	TGTGCCAGCAGCTTGCCTGGGACAGGGGGCTTGGAGCAGTTCTTC
once	.	TRBV2	12	TRBJ2-1	CASSEQSGGQFF	TGTGCCAGCAGTGAACAGTCTGGGGGCCAGTTCTTC
once	.	TRBV7-9	13	TRBJ1-1	CASSLNGGIEAFF	TGTGCCAGCAGCTTAAATGGGGGAATTGAAGCTTTCTTT
.	.	TRBV19	15	TRBJ1-1	CASSPSFHLRTEAFF	TGTGCCAGTAGTCCTTCTTTCCATCTCCGGACTGAAGCTTTCTTT
.	.	TRBV6-5	14	TRBJ2-2	CASRSGFDPGELFF	TGTGCCAGCAGGTCGGGGTTCGACCCCGGGGAGCTGTTTTTT
.	TRBD2	TRBV4-1	18	TRBJ2-3	CASSHVVSGRGSTDTQYF	TGCGCCAGCAGCCACGTCGTTAGCGGGAGGGGGAGCACAGATACGCAGTATTTT
.	.	TRBV7-6	14	TRBJ1-5	CASTPYGDNQPQHF	TGTGCCAGCACTCCGTACGGAGATAATCAGCCCCAGCATTTT
.	TRBD1	TRBV5-1	15	TRBJ2-5	CASSFRDSNKETQYF	TGCGCCAGCAGCTTCCGGGACAGCAACAAAGAGACCCAGTACTTC
.	.	TRBV29-1	12	TRBJ1-1	CSVGLRNTEAFF	TGCAGCGTTGGGTTGAGGAACACTGAAGCTTTCTTT
.	.	TRBV28	13	TRBJ1-1	CASTPPSYTEAFF	TGTGCCAGCACTCCTCCTTCCTACACTGAAGCTTTCTTT
.	.	TRBV5-1	15	TRBJ2-7	CASSSLQGGTYEQYF	TGCGCCAGCAGCTCCTTACAGGGAGGCACCTACGAGCAGTACTTC
once	.	TRBV21-1	14	TRBJ1-2	CASREGYVSSGYTF	TGTGCCAGCCGGGAGGGGTACGTATCGTCTGGCTACACCTTC
.	.	TRBV4-2	18	TRBJ2-6	CASSQVWDWSSGANVLTF	TGTGCCAGCAGCCAGGTCTGGGACTGGTCCTCTGGGGCCAACGTCCTGACTTTC
.	.	TRBV6-1	13	TRBJ2-1	CASSELPRDEQFF	TGTGCCAGCAGTGAACTCCCACGAGATGAGCAGTTCTTC
.	TRBD2	TRBV11-2	17	TRBJ2-2	CASSLGLAGEVVGELFF	TGTGCCAGCAGCTTGGGACTAGCGGGGGAAGTGGTCGGGGAGCTGTTTTTT
.	TRBD1	TRBV19	15	TRBJ1-3	CASTRQGATGNTIYF	TGTGCCAGTACACGACAGGGGGCAACTGGAAACACCATATATTTT
.	TRBD1	TRBV5-1	14	TRBJ1-1	CASSSGQGNTEAFF	TGCGCCAGCAGCTCGGGACAGGGGAACACTGAAGCTTTCTTT
.	TRBD2	TRBV4-3	15	TRBJ2-7	CASSLGTSGTYEQYF	TGCGCCAGCAGCCTGGGGACTAGCGGAACCTACGAGCAGTACTTC
.	.	TRBV5-4	15	TRBJ2-1	CASSLGRSPYNEQFF	TGTGCCAGCAGCTTGGGCAGGTCCCCCTACAATGAGCAGTTCTTC